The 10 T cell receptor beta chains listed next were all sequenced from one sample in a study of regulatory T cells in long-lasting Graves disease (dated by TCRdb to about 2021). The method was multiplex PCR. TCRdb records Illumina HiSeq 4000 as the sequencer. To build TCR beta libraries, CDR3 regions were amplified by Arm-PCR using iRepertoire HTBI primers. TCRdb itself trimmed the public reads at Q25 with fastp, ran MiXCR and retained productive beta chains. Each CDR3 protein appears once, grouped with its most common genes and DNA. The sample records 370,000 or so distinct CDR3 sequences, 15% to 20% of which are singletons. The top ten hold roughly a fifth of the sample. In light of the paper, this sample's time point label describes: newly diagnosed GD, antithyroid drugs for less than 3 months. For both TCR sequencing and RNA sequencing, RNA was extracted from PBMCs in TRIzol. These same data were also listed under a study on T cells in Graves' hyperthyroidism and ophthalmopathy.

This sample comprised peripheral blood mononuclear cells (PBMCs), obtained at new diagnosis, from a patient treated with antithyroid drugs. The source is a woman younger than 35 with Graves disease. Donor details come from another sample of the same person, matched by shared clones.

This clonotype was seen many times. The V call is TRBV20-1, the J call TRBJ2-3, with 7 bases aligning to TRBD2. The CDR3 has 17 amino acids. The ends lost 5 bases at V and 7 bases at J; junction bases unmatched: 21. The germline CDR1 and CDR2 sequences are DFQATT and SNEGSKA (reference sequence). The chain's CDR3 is CSAGRRTTRGRGNTQYF. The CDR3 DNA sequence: TGCAGTGCTGGACGGAGGACTACCCGAGGGAGGGGAAATACGCAGTATTTT.

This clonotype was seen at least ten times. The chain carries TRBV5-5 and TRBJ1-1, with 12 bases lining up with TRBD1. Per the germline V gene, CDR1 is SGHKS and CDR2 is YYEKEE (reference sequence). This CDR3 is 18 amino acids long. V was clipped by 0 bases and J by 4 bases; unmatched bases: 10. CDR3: CASSLGYGTGGVGTEAFF. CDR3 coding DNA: TGTGCCAGCAGCTTGGGGTACGGGACAGGGGGCGTTGGCACTGAAGCTTTCTTT.

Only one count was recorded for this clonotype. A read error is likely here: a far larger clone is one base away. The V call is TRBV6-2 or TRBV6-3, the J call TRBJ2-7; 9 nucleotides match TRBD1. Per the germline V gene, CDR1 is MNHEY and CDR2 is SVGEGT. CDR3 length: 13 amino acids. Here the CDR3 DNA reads TGTACCAGCAGTCAGGACAGGGGATACGAGCAGTACTTC. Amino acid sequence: CTSSQDRGYEQYF.

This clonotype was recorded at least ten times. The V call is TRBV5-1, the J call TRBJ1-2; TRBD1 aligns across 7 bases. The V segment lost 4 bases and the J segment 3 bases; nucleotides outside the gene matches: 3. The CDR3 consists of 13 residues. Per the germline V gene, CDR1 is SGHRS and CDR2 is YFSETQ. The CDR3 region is CASSHGQDYGYTF. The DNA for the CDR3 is TGCGCCAGCAGCCACGGACAGGACTATGGCTACACCTTC.

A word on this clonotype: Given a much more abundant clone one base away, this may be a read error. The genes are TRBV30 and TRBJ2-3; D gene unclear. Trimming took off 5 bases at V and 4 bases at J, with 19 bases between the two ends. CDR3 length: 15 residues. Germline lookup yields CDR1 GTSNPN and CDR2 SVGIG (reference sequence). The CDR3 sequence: CAWFWPSRPADTQYF. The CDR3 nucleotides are TGTGCCTGGTTCTGGCCCTCCCGACCCGCAGATACGCAGTATTTT.

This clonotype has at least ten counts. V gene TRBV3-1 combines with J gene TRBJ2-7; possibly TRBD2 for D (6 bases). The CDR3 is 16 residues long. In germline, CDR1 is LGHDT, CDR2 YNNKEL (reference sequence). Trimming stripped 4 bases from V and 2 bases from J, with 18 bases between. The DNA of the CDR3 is TGTGCCAGCAGCCGAAAGGGACGGGAGCCGACCTACGAGCAGTACTTC. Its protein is CASSRKGREPTYEQYF.

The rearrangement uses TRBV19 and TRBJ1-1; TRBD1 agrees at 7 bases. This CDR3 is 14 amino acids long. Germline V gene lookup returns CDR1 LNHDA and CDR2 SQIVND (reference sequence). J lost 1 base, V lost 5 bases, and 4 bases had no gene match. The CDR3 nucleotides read TGTGCCAGTAGTGTAACAGGGGAGAACACTGAAGCTTTCTTT. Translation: CASSVTGENTEAFF.

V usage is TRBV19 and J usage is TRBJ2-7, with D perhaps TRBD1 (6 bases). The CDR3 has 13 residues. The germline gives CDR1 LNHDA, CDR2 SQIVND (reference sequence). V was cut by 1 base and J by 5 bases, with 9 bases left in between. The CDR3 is CASSIVRGDEQYF. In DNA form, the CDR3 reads TGTGCCAGTAGTATAGTCAGGGGCGACGAGCAGTACTTC. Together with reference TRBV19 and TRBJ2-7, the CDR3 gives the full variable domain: DGGITQSPKYLFRKEGQNVTLSCEQNLNHDAMYWYRQDPGQGLRLIYYSQIVNDFQKGDIAEGYSVSREKKESFPLTVTSAQKNPTAFYLCASSIVRGDEQYFGPGTRLTVT.

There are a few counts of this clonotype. CDR3 DNA sequence: TGTGCCAGCAGCCCACGGGACTGGGCCGATGGTGAGCAGTTCTTC. Encoded protein: CASSPRDWADGEQFF. The rearrangement links TRBV7-6 to TRBJ2-1; a possible D gene is TRBD2 (6 bases). CDR1 is SGHVS and CDR2 is FNYEAQ in the germline V gene. CDR3 length: 15 residues. V lost 5 bases and J 9 bases, leaving 20 bases between the germline ends.

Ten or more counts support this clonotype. In DNA, the CDR3 is TGTGCCAGCAGCTCCACTAGCGGGAGACCCACAGATACGCAGTATTTT. Translation gives CASSSTSGRPTDTQYF. The chain links TRBV7-3 to TRBJ2-3; TRBD2 matches 11 bases. Germline V gene lookup returns CDR1 SGHTA and CDR2 FQGTGA. CDR3 length: 16 amino acids. Trimming took 4 bases from V and 2 from J; bases not matched to a gene: 5.